This T cell receptor beta chain appears in the sequencing data of a study of T cell responses to AZD1222 COVID-19 vaccine. Study-wide findings and caveats: Spike was spanned by vaccine-associated CD4 TCRs, which were dominant at 160-218 and 743-854.

The count of this clone is one. Its antigen is not known. The ends were cut back, 0 bases at V and 1 base at J, with 10 bases in the middle. CDR1 is SGDLS and CDR2 is YYNGEE in the germline V gene. CDR3 length: 15 amino acids. Repertoires were generated with immunoSEQ multiplex PCR, while TCRdb's copy carries only in-frame clones and drops some. Of under 95,000 clones in the sample, approximately 87% were seen once. Sample: peripheral blood, taken 28 days after the second AZD1222 dose. The chain is built from TRBV9 and TRBJ1-2; perhaps TRBD1 as D (5 bases). This TCR was sampled from an adult who received the AZD1222 COVID-19 vaccine. The CDR3 sequence is CASSVGSQGNYGYTF. CDR3 in DNA: TGTGCCAGCAGCGTAGGGAGCCAGGGTAACTATGGCTACACCTTC.